This T cell receptor beta chain derives from a study of Graves' ophthalmopathy and Graves' hyperthyroidism. Many counts were recorded for this clonotype. Germline is not matched at one junction end, which may reflect a read error. Clinical symptoms and serum thyroxine were used for diagnosis; TRAb, thyroid ultrasound and orbital computed tomography were also relied on. The CDR3 totals 15 residues. The germline CDR1 and CDR2 sequences are SNHLY and FYNNEI. Amplification of the TCR beta CDR3 regions used RNA transcripts (as template). HTBI-primed first-round RT-PCR preceded second-round multiplex PCR. TCRdb itself ran the multiplex PCR reads through MiXCR, one entry per CDR3 protein. The sample has fewer than 600,000 distinct CDR3 sequences; over 13% are singletons.

This TCR was sampled from a woman younger than 45 with Graves' ophthalmopathy. Sequenced sample: blood. The rearrangement uses TRBV2 and TRBJ1-3, with D tentatively TRBD1 (5 bases). The CDR3 sequence is CASTPGQVSGSTIYF. DNA of the CDR3: TGTGCCAGCACCCCAGGGCAGGTCTCTGGAAGCACCATATATTTT.